This T cell receptor (beta chain) was documented in a study of OX40 agonist ivuxolimab in advanced cancers. For the study in its entirety: Ivuxolimab was an agonistic, fully human IgG2 monoclonal antibody directed against OX40 (CD134), a costimulatory receptor. Peripheral TCRbeta sequencing was intended to test whether TCR sequence diversity was altered and clonal T-cell expansion was caused by ivuxolimab. The paper covers the monotherapy dose-escalation part of the phase I ivuxolimab trial, which included N = 52 patients. Partial responses occurred in three dose-escalation patients, of whom one had hepatocellular carcinoma and two had cutaneous melanoma. Intravenous ivuxolimab was administered to patients every 2 weeks at six dose levels: 0.01, 0.1, 0.3, 1.5, 3 and 10 mg/kg. Of the approximately 54 patients in dose escalation, about 20 had hepatocellular carcinoma, approximately 15 had melanoma, 9 had renal cell carcinoma and 9 had head and neck cancer. Patients were allowed to have had prior anti-PD-1, anti-PD-L1 or anti-CTLA-4 therapy, and approximately 41% of the dose-escalation patients had previously received checkpoint inhibitors. A male proportion of 82.7% and a mean age of approximately 60 years, ranging from about 23 to 90, were recorded for the dose-escalation cohort. Overall study outcomes, separate from this receptor: At doses from 0.1 to 3.0 mg/kg, clonal expansion was seen in both CD4+ and CD8+ blood T cells between baseline and week 6. After ivuxolimab, more expanded clones were found on average in CD8+ T cells than in CD4+ T cells. The antigen specificity of the peripheral T cells that underwent clonal expansion was not determined. In the 0.1-3.0 mg/kg groups, partial responders were among the patients with the lowest normalized peripheral clonal expansion, particularly in CD8+ T cells. Low levels of normalized T-cell clonal expansion were also seen in some patients who did not respond.

The CDR3 has 15 amino acids, counting the end cysteine and phenylalanine. Kept here is only the CDR3 DNA, which spans 45 bases and is read in frame from base 1. V and J are trimmed by 8 bases and 7 bases, and the gene matches miss 16 bases of the junction. As encoded in the germline V gene, CDR1 is MNHEY while CDR2 is SVGAGI. A single count supports this clone. No cognate antigen has been identified for it. Base qualities are not recorded, but no much larger clone differs from it by a single base. The trial excluded patients who had a history of autoimmune disease or were on systemic immunosuppression. In every dose cohort, peripheral blood was drawn for TCR sequencing at baseline, cycle 4 day 1, and cycle 7 day 1. Samples were obtained from an open-label, multicenter, first-in-human phase I dose-escalation trial of ivuxolimab. Adults with locally advanced or metastatic melanoma, renal cell, hepatocellular, or head and neck squamous cell carcinoma were enrolled in the trial. Before TCR sequencing, CD4+ T cells and CD8+ T cells from peripheral blood were sorted into separate populations.

Genomic DNA was extracted from sorted cells for sequencing of the TCRbeta CDR3 region. The immunoSEQ Assay was used for sequencing of TCRbeta CDR3 regions. TCRdb provides this immuneACCESS table in a form limited to in-frame rearrangements. Some clones are lacking; in checked studies, under half of them reflect an unresolved V gene, and why the rest are absent is not known. This sample has about 20,000 clones in its table, and about nine tenths of those were observed once. The top ten constitute about an eighth of the sample. The starting material was CD4+ or CD8+ T cells sorted from blood, obtained in a trial of the OX40 agonist ivuxolimab. The receptor was isolated from an adult with an advanced solid tumor such as melanoma, head and neck, liver or kidney cancer. Rearrangement joined TRBV6-5 to TRBJ1-1, and 7 junctional nucleotides match TRBD1. CDR3 sequence: CASSRSPQGENEAFF. The DNA sequence is TGTGCCAGCTCTCGAAGCCCCCAGGGGGAGAATGAAGCTTTCTTT.